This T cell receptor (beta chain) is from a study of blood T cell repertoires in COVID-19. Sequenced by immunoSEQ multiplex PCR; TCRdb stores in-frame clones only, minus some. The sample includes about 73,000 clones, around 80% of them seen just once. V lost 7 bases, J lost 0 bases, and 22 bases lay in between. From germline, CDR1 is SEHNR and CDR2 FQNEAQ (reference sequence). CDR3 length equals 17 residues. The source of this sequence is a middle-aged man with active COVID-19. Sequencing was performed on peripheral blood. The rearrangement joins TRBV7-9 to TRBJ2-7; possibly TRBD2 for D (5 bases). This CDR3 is CASTPQRLVGSSYEQYF. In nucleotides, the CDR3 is TGTGCCAGCACCCCCCAGCGGCTGGTGGGTAGCTCCTACGAGCAGTACTTC.